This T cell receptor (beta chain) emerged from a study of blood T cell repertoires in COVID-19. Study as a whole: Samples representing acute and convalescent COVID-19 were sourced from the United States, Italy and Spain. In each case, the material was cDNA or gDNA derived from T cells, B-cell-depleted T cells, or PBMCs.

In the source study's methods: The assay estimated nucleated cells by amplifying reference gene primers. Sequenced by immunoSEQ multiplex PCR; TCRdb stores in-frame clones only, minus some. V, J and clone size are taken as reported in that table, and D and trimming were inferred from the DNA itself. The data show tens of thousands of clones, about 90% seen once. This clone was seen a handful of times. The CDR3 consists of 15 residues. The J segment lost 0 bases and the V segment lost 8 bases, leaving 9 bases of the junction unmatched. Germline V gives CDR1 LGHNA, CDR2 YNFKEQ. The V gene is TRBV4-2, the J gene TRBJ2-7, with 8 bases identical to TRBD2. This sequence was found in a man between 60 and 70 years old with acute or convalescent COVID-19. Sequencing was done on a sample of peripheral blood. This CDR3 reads CASGIGLAGSYEQYF. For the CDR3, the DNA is TGTGCCAGCGGGATCGGACTAGCAGGCTCCTACGAGCAGTACTTC.